This T cell receptor (beta chain) was identified during a study of T cell changes during pregnancy in multiple sclerosis. TCRdb keeps only in-frame clones here, not all; method: immunoSEQ multiplex PCR. The sample lists about 49,000 clones; 90% to 95% were seen once. The CDR3 extends over 17 amino acids. V trimming: 1 base; J trimming: 7 bases; junction bases outside the gene matches: 10. Germline V lookup: CDR1 LNHNV, CDR2 YYDKDF (reference sequence). The sample here was peripheral blood, taken after pregnancy. The clonotype originates from a female donor with multiple sclerosis, enrolled in a pregnancy study. The chain links TRBV15 to TRBJ1-5; TRBD1 agrees at 10 bases. CDR3 coding DNA: TGTGCCACCAGCAGAGTAGGGGGACAGGGGACGGGGCAGCCCCAGCATTTT. Residues: CATSRVGGQGTGQPQHF.